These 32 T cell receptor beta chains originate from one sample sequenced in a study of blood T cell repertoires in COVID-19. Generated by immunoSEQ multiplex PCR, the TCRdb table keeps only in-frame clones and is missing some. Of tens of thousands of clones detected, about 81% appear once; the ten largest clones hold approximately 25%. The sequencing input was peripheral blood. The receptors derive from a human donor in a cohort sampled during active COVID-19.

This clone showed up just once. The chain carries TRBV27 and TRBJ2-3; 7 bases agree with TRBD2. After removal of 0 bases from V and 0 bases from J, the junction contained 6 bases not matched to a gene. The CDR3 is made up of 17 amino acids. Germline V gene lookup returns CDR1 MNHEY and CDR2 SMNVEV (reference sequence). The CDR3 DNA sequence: TGTGCCAGCAGTTTATCTGGGGACTACACTAGCACAGATACGCAGTATTTT. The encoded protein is CASSLSGDYTSTDTQYF.

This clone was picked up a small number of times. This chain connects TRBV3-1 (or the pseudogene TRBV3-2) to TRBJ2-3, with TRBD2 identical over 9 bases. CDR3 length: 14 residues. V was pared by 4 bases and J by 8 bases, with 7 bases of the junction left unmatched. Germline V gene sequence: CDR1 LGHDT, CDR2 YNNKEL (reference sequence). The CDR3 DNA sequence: TGTGCCAGCAGCCCCTGGACTAGCGTGGGTACGCAGTATTTT. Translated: CASSPWTSVGTQYF.

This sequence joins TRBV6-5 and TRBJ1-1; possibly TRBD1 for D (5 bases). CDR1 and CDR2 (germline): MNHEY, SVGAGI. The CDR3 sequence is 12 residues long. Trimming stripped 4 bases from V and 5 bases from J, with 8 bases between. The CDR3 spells CASSWGGTEAFF. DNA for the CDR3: TGTGCCAGCAGTTGGGGGGGGACTGAAGCTTTCTTT.

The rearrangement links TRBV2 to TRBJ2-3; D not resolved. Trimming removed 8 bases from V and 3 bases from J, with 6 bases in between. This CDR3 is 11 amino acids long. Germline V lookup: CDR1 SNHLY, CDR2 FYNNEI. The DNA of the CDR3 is TGTGCCAGCGCCAGGACAGATACGCAGTATTTT. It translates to CASARTDTQYF. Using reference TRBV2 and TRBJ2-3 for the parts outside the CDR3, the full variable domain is EPEVTQTPSHQVTQMGQEVILRCVPISNHLYFYWYRQILGQKVEFLVSFYNNEISEKSEIFDDQFSVERPDGSNFTLKIRSTKLEDSAMYFCASARTDTQYFGPGTRLTVL.

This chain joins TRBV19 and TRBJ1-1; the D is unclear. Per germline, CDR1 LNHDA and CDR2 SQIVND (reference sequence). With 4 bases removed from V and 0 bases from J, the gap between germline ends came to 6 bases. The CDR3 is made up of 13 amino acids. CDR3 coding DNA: TGTGCCAGTAGTAAAGCCTTGAACACTGAAGCTTTCTTT. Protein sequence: CASSKALNTEAFF.

The CDR3 loop reads CASSQPLQGARGEKLFF. In DNA form, the CDR3 reads TGCGCCAGCAGCCAGCCCCTCCAGGGGGCGCGAGGGGAAAAACTGTTTTTT. V gene TRBV4-1 combines with J gene TRBJ1-4; 8 bases map to TRBD1. V shed 3 bases, J shed 8 bases, and the junction held 14 bases outside the gene matches. Germline V gene lookup returns CDR1 MGHRA and CDR2 YSYEKL. The CDR3 is 17 amino acids.

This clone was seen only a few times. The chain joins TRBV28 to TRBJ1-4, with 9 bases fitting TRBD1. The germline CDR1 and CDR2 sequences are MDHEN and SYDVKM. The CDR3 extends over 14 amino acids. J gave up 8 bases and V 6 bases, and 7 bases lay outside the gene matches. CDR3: CASSFRDRVEKLFF. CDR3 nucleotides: TGTGCCAGCAGCTTTCGGGACAGGGTGGAAAAACTGTTTTTT.

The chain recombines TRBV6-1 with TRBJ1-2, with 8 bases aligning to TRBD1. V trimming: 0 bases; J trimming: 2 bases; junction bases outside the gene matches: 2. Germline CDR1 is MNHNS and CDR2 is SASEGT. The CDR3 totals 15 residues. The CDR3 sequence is CASSEADRENYGYTF. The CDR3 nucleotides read TGTGCCAGCAGTGAAGCGGACAGGGAGAACTATGGCTACACCTTC.

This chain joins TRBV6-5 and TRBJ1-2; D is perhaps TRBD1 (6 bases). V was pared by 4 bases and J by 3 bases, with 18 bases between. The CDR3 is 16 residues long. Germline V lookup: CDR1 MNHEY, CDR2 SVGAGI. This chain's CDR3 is CASSSRLQGGDYGYTF. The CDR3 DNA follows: TGTGCCAGCAGTTCACGGCTACAGGGCGGAGACTATGGCTACACCTTC.

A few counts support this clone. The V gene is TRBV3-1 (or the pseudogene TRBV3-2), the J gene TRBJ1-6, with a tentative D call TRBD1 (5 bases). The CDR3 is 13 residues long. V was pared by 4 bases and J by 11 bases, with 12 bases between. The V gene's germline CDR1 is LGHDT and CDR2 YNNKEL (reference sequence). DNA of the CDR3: TGTGCCAGCAGCCCGGGACTGATGACACCCCTCCACTTT. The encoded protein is CASSPGLMTPLHF.

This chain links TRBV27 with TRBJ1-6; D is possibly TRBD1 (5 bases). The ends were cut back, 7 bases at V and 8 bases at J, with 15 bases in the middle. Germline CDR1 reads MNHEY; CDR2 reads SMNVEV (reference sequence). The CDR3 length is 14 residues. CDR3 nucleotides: TGTGCCAGCACCCCCGGGGGTAAGGATTCACCCCTCCACTTT. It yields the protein CASTPGGKDSPLHF.

CDR3 sequence reads: CASSREGGTEAFF. The CDR3 DNA sequence: TGTGCCAGCAGCCGAGAGGGAGGGACTGAAGCTTTCTTT. This chain uses TRBV11-3 with TRBJ1-1, with no clear D. Germline loops: CDR1 SGHNT, CDR2 YENEEA. CDR3 size: 13 residues. Trimming removed 5 bases from V and 5 bases from J, with 12 bases in between.

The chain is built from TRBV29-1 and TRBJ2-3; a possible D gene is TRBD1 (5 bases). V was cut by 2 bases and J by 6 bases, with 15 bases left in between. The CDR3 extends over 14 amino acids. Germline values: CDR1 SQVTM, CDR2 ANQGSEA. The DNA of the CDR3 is TGCAGCGTTGAACCAGGGAATGGTGGGGATACGCAGTATTTT. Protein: CSVEPGNGGDTQYF.

The CDR3 DNA reads TGTGCCAGCAGCCCCCGGGGGGTTAACTATGGCTACACCTTC. Its translation: CASSPRGVNYGYTF. The chain recombines TRBV7-2 with TRBJ1-2, with D tentatively TRBD1 (5 bases). The CDR3 is 14 residues long. Trimming removed 5 bases at V and 1 base at J, with 11 bases between. Germline lookup yields CDR1 SGHTA and CDR2 FQGNSA.

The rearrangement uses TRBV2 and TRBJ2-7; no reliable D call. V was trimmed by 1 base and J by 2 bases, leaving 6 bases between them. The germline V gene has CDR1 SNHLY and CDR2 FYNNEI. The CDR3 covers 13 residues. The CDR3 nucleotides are TGTGCCAGCAGTGAAGGACTTGCCTACGAGCAGTACTTC. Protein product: CASSEGLAYEQYF.

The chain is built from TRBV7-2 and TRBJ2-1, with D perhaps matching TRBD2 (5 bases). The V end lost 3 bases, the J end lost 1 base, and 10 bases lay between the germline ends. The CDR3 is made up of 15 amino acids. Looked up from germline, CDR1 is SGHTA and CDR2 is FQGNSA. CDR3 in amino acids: CASSFASFSYNEQFF. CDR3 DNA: TGTGCCAGCAGCTTCGCTAGCTTTTCCTACAATGAGCAGTTCTTC.

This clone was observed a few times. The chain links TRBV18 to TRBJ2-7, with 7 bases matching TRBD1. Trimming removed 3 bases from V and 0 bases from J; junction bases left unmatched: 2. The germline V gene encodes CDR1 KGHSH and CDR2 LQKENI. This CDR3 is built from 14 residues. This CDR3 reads CASSPGQSSYEQYF. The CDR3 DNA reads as TGTGCCAGCTCACCGGGACAGAGCTCCTACGAGCAGTACTTC.

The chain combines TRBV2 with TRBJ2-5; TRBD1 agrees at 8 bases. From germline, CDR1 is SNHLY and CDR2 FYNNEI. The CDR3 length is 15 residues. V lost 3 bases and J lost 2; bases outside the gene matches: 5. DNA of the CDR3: TGTGCCAGCAGTGAGCAGGGGGCGCGACAAGAGACCCAGTACTTC. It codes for CASSEQGARQETQYF.

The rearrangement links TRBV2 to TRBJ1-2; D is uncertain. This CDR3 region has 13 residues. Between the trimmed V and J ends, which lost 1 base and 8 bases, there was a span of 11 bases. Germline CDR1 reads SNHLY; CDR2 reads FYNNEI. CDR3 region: CASSEVREGGYTF. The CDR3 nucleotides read TGTGCCAGCAGTGAAGTGAGGGAAGGGGGCTACACCTTC. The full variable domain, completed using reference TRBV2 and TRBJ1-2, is EPEVTQTPSHQVTQMGQEVILRCVPISNHLYFYWYRQILGQKVEFLVSFYNNEISEKSEIFDDQFSVERPDGSNFTLKIRSTKLEDSAMYFCASSEVREGGYTFGSGTRLTVV.

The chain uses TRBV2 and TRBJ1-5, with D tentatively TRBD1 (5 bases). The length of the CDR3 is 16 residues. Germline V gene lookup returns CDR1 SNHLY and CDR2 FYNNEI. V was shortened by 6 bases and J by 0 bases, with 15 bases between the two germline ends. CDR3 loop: CASRVEGTNSNQPQHF. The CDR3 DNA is TGTGCCAGCAGGGTCGAGGGGACTAATAGCAATCAGCCCCAGCATTTT. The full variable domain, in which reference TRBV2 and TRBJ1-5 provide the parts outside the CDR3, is EPEVTQTPSHQVTQMGQEVILRCVPISNHLYFYWYRQILGQKVEFLVSFYNNEISEKSEIFDDQFSVERPDGSNFTLKIRSTKLEDSAMYFCASRVEGTNSNQPQHFGDGTRLSIL.

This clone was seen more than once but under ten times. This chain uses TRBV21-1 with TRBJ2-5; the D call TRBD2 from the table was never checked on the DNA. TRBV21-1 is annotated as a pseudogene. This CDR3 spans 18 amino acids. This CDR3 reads CASSKVLAGPVYQETQYF. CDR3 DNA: TGTGCCAGCAGCAAAGTTCTAGCGGGCCCAGTATACCAAGAGACCCAGTACTTC.

The CDR3 here is CSVRPDSLNTEAFF. The CDR3 coding sequence is TGCAGCGTCCGCCCGGACAGTCTGAACACTGAAGCTTTCTTT. This sequence joins TRBV29-1 and TRBJ1-1; the D gene is possibly TRBD1 (6 bases). V lost 6 bases, J lost 0 bases, and 14 bases lay in between. Germline CDR1 reads SQVTM; CDR2 reads ANQGSEA. The CDR3 contains 14 residues.

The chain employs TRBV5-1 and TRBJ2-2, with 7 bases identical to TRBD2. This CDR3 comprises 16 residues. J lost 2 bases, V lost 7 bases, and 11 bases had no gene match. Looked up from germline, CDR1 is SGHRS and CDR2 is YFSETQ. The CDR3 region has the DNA TGCGCCAGCTCACGGGGAGCGGGGAGCAACACCGGGGAGCTGTTTTTT. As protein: CASSRGAGSNTGELFF.

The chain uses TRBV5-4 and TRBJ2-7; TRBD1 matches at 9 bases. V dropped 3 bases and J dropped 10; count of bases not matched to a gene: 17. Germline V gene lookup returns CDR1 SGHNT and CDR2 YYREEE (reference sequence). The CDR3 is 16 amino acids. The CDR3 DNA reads TGTGCCAGCAGCTCCCCCCCAACAGGGGGCGCCAGTATTCAGTACTTC. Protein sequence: CASSSPPTGGASIQYF.

CDR3 region: CASSRVEVGNTEAFF. DNA for the CDR3: TGTGCCAGCAGCCGGGTCGAGGTGGGGAACACTGAAGCTTTCTTT. V gene TRBV5-4 combines with J gene TRBJ1-1; D uncertain. Trimming left V 4 bases short and J 1 base short, with 14 bases between. This CDR3 has 15 amino acids. Germline lookup yields CDR1 SGHNT and CDR2 YYREEE (reference sequence).

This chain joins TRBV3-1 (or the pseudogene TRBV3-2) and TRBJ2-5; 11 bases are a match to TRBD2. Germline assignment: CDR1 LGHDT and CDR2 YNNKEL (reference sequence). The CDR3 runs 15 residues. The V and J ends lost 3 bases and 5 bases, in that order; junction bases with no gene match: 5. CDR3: CASSHLAGGRETQYF. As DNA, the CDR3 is TGTGCCAGCAGCCATCTAGCGGGGGGCAGGGAGACCCAGTACTTC.

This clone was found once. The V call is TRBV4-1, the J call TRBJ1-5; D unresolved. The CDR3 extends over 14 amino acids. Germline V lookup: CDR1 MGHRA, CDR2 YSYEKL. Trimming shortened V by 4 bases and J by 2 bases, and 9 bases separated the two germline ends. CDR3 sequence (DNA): TGCGCCAGCAGCCCCCTGCAGGGCAATCAGCCCCAGCATTTT. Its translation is CASSPLQGNQPQHF.

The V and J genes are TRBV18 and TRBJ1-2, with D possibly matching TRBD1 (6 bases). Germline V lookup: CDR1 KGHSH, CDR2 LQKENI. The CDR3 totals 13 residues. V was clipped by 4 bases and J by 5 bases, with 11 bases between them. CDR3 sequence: CASSQDRKYGYTF. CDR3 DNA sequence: TGTGCCAGCTCACAAGACAGGAAATATGGCTACACCTTC.

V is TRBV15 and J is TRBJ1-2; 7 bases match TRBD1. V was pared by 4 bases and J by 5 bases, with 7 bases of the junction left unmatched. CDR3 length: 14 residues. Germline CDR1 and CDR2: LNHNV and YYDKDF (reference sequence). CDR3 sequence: CATSIDRAGYGYTF. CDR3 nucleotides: TGTGCCACCAGCATCGACAGGGCGGGGTATGGCTACACCTTC.

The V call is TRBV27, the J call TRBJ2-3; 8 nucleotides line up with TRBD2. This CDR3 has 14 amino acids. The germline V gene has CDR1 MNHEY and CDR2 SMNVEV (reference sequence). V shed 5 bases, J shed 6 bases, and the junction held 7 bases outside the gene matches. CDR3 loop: CASSPGLAHDTQYF. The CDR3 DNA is TGTGCCAGCAGTCCTGGACTAGCTCATGATACGCAGTATTTT.

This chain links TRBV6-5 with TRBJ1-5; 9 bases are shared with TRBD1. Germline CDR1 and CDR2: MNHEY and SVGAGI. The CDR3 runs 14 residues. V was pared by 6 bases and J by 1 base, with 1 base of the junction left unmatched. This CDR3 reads CASRQGASNQPQHF. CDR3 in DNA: TGTGCCAGCAGACAGGGGGCCAGCAATCAGCCCCAGCATTTT.

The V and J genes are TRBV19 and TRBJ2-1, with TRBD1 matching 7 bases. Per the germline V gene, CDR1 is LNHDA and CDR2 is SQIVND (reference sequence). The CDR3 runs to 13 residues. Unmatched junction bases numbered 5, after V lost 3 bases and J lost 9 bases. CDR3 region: CASSIQGTAEQFF. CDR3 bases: TGTGCCAGTAGTATTCAGGGGACAGCTGAGCAGTTCTTC.